This TCR beta chain was captured by sequencing in a study of T cells in tuberculosis. Sorting used thawed, overnight-rested PBMC stained with anti-CD3, a viability dye and GMM-loaded CD1B tetramer. CD1B tetramers were loaded with Rhodococcus equi-derived C32 glucose monomycolate. The data were produced by immunoSEQ multiplex PCR, yet TCRdb's version contains in-frame clones alone and is incomplete. Seen here are about 88,000 clones, approximately 90% observed once, and the top ten hold under 2.5%. This clonotype was sampled from an adult woman with latent tuberculosis. What was sequenced was CD1b-GMM tetramer-negative cells sorted from PBMCs.

The CDR3 sequence: CASSLRTGDSPLHF. The CDR3 DNA reads as TGTGCCAGCAGCTTACGGACAGGCGATTCACCCCTCCACTTT. The V gene is TRBV7-9, the J gene TRBJ1-6; 7 positions agree with TRBD1. CDR3 length equals 14 residues. Germline values: CDR1 SEHNR, CDR2 FQNEAQ (reference sequence). V lost 2 bases to trimming and J lost 8 bases; unmatched junction nucleotides: 3.